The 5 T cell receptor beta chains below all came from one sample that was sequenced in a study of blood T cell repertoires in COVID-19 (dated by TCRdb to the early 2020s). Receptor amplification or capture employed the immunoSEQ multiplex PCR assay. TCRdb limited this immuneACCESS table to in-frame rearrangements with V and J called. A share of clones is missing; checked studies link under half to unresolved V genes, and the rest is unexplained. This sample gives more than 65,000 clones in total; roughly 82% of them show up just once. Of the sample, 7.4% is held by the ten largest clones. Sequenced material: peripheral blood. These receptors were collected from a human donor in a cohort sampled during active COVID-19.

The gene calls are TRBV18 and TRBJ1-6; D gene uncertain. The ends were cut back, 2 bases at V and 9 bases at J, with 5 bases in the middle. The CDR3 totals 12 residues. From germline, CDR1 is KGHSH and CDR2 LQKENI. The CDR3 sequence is CASSPSVSPLHF. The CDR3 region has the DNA TGTGCCAGCTCACCATCGGTTTCACCCCTCCACTTT.

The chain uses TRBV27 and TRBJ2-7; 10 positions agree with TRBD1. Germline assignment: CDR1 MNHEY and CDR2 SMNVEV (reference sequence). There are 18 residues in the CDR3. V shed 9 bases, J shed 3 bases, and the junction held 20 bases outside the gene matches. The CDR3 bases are TGTGCCAGTCGAAACCGGGACAGGGGTGTCTTTTTGGGCTACGAGCAGTACTTC. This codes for CASRNRDRGVFLGYEQYF.

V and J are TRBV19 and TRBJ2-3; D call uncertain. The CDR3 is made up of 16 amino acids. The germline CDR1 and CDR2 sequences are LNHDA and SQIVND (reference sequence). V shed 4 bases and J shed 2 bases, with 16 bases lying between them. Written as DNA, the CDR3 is TGTGCCAGTAGTACCCGACTCCTGACTTCCACAGATACGCAGTATTTT. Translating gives CASSTRLLTSTDTQYF.

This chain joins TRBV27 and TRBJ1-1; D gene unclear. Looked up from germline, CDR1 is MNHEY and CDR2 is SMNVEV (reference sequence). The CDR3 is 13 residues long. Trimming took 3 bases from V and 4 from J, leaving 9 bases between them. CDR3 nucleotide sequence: TGTGCCAGCAGTTTTCAGTTTGGCACTGAAGCTTTCTTT. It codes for CASSFQFGTEAFF.

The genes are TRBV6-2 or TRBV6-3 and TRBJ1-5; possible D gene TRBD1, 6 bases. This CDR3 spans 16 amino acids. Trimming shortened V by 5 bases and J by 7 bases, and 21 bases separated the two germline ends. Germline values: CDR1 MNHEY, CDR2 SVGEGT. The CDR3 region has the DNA TGTGCCAGCAGTGTGTTCGCTACAGGGTCGGGACAGCCCCAGCATTTT. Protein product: CASSVFATGSGQPQHF.